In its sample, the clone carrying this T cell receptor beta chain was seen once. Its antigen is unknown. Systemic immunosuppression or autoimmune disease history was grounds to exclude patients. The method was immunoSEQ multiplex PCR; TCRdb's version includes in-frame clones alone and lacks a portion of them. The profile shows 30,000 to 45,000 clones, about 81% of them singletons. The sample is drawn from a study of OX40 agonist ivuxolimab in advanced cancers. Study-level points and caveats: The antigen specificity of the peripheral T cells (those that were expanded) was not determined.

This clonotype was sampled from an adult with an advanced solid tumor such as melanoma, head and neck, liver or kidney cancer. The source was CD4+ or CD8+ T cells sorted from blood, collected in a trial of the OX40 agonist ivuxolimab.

CDR3 sequence: CASSQDGTGNYGYTF. The CDR3 DNA sequence: TGCGCCAGCAGCCAGGACGGGACAGGCAACTATGGCTACACCTTC. J is TRBJ1-2 and V is TRBV4-1; 8 bases line up with TRBD1. After removal of 3 bases from V and 2 bases from J, the junction contained 5 bases not matched to a gene. CDR1 MGHRA and CDR2 YSYEKL come from the germline V gene. The CDR3 totals 15 residues.